This T cell receptor (beta chain) was sequenced during a study of blood T cells in healthy people across ages. The V end was cut by 2 bases, the J end by 2 bases, with 19 bases between. The V gene's germline CDR1 is GTSNPN and CDR2 SVGIG (reference sequence). The CDR3 has 16 residues. The second PCR ran roughly 6 to 11 cycles with a sample-barcoded 5' primer and J-beta primers. TCRdb passed the 5' RACE reads through MiXCR, listing each CDR3 protein once. The sample has approximately 700,000 distinct CDR3 sequences, about 30% seen once. Study-wide results and caveats: Unknown CMV status may confound age-related changes in expanded clones.

This clonotype was seen repeatedly, ten times or more. Antigen specificity is unknown. The receptor was isolated from an elderly woman in good health. The chain combines TRBV30 with TRBJ2-7, with D maybe TRBD1 (6 bases). The sequencing sample was made of blood. The CDR3 DNA reads TGTGCCTGGAGTAGGGGATCAATACAGGGTACCTACGAGCAGTACTTC. It translates to CAWSRGSIQGTYEQYF.